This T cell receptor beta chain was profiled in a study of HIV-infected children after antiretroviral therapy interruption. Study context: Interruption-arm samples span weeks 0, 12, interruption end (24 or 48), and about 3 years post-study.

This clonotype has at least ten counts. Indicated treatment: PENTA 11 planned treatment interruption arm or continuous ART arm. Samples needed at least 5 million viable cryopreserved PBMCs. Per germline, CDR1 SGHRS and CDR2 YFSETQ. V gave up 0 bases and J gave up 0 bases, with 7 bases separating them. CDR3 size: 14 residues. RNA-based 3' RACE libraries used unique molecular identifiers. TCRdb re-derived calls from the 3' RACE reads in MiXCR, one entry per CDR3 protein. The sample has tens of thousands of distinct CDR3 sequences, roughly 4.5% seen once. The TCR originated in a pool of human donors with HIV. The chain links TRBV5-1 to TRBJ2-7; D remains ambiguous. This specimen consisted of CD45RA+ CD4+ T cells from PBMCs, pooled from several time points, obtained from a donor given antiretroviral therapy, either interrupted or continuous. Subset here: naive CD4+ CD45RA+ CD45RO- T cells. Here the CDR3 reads CASSLGQDSYEQYF. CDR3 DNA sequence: TGCGCCAGCAGCTTGGGGCAGGACTCCTACGAGCAGTACTTC.